A selection of T cell receptor beta chains follows, all from one sample in a study of shared clonotypes between healthy human individuals. Method: immunoSEQ multiplex PCR; TCRdb's copy keeps in-frame clones and lacks some. The sample lists millions of clones; 85% to 95% were seen once. The sample consisted of naive CD4+ T cells sorted from blood. These receptors were collected from a man between 18 and 35 years old in good health. Both conserved end residues are part of each CDR3. D genes are given only for firm matches. Rows give clone size only sometimes, using once, few, many, or a class for an expanded clone.

v_call	clone_size	d_call	j_call	cdr3_nt	cdr3_aa
TRBV7-2	-	TRBD1	TRBJ1-5	TGTGCCAGCAGCTTAGCGGGACAGGGTCATCAGCCCCAGCATTTT	CASSLAGQGHQPQHF
TRBV2	-	TRBD2	TRBJ2-1	TGTGCCAGCAGTGTGAACCCCGAGGGCCTAGCGGGTCGGAATGAGCAGTTCTTC	CASSVNPEGLAGRNEQFF
TRBV29-1	-	-	TRBJ1-1	TGCAGCGTCGAAAACAGGGCTTTGAACACTGAAGCTTTCTTT	CSVENRALNTEAFF
TRBV30	-	-	TRBJ2-5	TGTGCCTGGAGGTTCCAGGGGATTATGGAGACCCAGTACTTC	CAWRFQGIMETQYF
TRBV5-8	-	TRBD2	TRBJ2-7	TGTGCCAGCAGCCGACTAGCGGGAGGGCCCGAGCAGTACTTC	CASSRLAGGPEQYF
TRBV5-4	once	TRBD2	TRBJ2-5	TGTGCCAGCAGCGCACCCCGAGGACTAGCGGGCTCAGAGACCCAGTACTTC	CASSAPRGLAGSETQYF
TRBV7-3	-	TRBD2	TRBJ2-5	TGTGCCAGCAGTACCGGACTAGCGGGGACCCAAGAGACCCAGTACTTC	CASSTGLAGTQETQYF
TRBV5-1	-	TRBD1	TRBJ1-2	TGCGCCAGCAGCTTCGACAGGGTTGGTGGCTACACCTTC	CASSFDRVGGYTF
TRBV9	-	TRBD1	TRBJ2-7	TGTGCCAGCAGCGTAGGACAGGGGAGCCCCTACGAGCAGTACTTC	CASSVGQGSPYEQYF
TRBV10-3	-	TRBD1	TRBJ1-1	TGTGCCATCAGGGATGAAGGGGGCCGGGGCACTGAAGCTTTCTTT	CAIRDEGGRGTEAFF
TRBV5-1	-	-	TRBJ2-7	TGCGCCAGCAGCTTGGCGGGGTTACCCTACGAGCAGTACTTC	CASSLAGLPYEQYF
TRBV30	once	-	TRBJ1-2	TGTGCCTGGAGTGTAATCAGGGGTGGAGGGGGCTACACCTTC	CAWSVIRGGGGYTF
TRBV5-1	once	-	TRBJ2-7	TGCGCCAGCAGCTTGGGACAGGCGCCCTACGAGCAGTACTTC	CASSLGQAPYEQYF
TRBV2	-	-	TRBJ2-7	TGTGCCAGCAGTGCGTACAGGGGGGGCGACGAGCAGTACTTC	CASSAYRGGDEQYF
TRBV18	-	-	TRBJ1-2	TGTGCCAGCTCACCATCGAATCTGGTCAACTATGGCTACACCTTC	CASSPSNLVNYGYTF
TRBV6-1	-	TRBD1	TRBJ1-5	TGTGCCAGCACAACAGGGGAAAATCAGCCCCAGCATTTT	CASTTGENQPQHF
TRBV7-2	few	-	TRBJ2-7	TGTGCCAGCAGCTTAGGCAGTCCCTACGAGCAGTACTTC	CASSLGSPYEQYF